This T cell receptor (beta chain) was sequenced for a study of control samples from healthy donors and cancer patients. CDR3 length: 15 amino acids. Germline V CDR1 and CDR2: MNHEY, SMNVEV (reference sequence). V gave up 2 bases and J gave up 8 bases, with 18 bases separating them. TCRdb's copy holds only in-frame clones and misses some; the assay was immunoSEQ multiplex PCR. The table records 170,000 or so clones, under 95% of them present only once. This sequence originates from a young woman in good health. This chain uses TRBV27 with TRBJ1-2, with a possible D match to TRBD1 (5 bases). The sequenced sample was blood. The CDR3 here is CASSLTTPGPGGYTF. In DNA form, the CDR3 reads TGTGCCAGCAGTTTAACAACTCCGGGACCGGGGGGCTACACCTTC.